This T cell receptor beta chain appears in the sequencing data of a study of blood T cell repertoires in COVID-19. Overall study context: Samples taken during acute and convalescent COVID-19 were collected in the United States, Italy and Spain. T cells, B-cell-depleted T cells, or PBMCs supplied cDNA or gDNA.

V lost 0 bases, J lost 5 bases, and 12 bases lay in between. Looked up from germline, CDR1 is SGHNT and CDR2 is YYREEE (reference sequence). The CDR3 runs to 14 residues. In the authors' methods: Amplification of reference gene primers was used by the study to estimate nucleated cell counts. Sequencing used immunoSEQ multiplex PCR; TCRdb keeps in-frame clones, though not all of them. V and J calls and clone size are those listed in that table; D and trimming were worked out from the DNA. This table holds approximately 280,000 clones, about 88% found once. The sequence was obtained from a human donor with COVID-19, enrolled during active disease. The donor label of this sample is uncertain. The specimen was peripheral blood. V and J are TRBV5-4 and TRBJ2-7; TRBD1 is a possible D gene (6 bases). CDR3 nucleotides: TGTGCCAGCAGCTTGGTGGGGGCGCCCCACGAGCAGTACTTC. As protein: CASSLVGAPHEQYF. Supplemented by reference TRBV5-4 and TRBJ2-7, the full variable domain reads ETGVTQSPTHLIKTRGQQVTLRCSSQSGHNTVSWYQQALGQGPQFIFQYYREEENGRGNFPPRFSGLQFPNYSSELNVNALELDDSALYLCASSLVGAPHEQYFGPGTRLTVT.